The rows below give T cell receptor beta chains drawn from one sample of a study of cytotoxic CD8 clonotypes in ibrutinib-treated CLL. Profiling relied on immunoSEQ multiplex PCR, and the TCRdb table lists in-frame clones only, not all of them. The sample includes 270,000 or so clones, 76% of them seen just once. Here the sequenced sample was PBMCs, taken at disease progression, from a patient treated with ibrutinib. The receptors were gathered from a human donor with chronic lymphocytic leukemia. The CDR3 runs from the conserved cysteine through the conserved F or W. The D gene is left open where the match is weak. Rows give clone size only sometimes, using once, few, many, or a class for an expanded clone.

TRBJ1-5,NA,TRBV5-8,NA,TGTGCCAGCAGCTTGTGGACGGATAGCAATCAGCCCCAGCATTTT,CASSLWTDSNQPQHF
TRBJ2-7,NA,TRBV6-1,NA,TGTGCCAGCAGTGAATACTACGAGCAGTACTTC,CASSEYYEQYF
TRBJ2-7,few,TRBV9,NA,TGTGCCAGCAGCGTAGAGGTTTGGGGCCCTATTTACGAGCAGTACTTC,CASSVEVWGPIYEQYF
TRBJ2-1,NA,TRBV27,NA,TGTGCCAGCAGCACGCCCCAGTTACCCGATGAGCAGTTCTTC,CASSTPQLPDEQFF
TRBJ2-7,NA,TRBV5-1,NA,TGCGCCAGCAGCTCCCACTACGAGCAGTACTTC,CASSSHYEQYF
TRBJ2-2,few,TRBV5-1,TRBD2,TGCGCCAGCAGCTTGGCCAGAGGACTAGCGGGAGTGTCCGGGGAGCTGTTTTTT,CASSLARGLAGVSGELFF
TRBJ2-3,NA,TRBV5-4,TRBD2,TGTGCCAGCAGCTCGACTAGCGGGAGATCCACAGATACGCAGTATTTT,CASSSTSGRSTDTQYF
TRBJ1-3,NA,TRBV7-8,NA,TGTGCCAGCAGCTTAGATCAGGGTTTTGGAAACACCATATATTTT,CASSLDQGFGNTIYF
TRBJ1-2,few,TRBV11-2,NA,TGTGCCAGCAGCTTCAGGAACTATGGCTACACCTTC,CASSFRNYGYTF
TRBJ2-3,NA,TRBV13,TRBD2,TGTGCCAGCAGTCCCCGACTAGCGGGAGAAGATACGCAGTATTTT,CASSPRLAGEDTQYF
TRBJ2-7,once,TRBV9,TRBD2,TGTGCCAGCAGCGCCCCCCCGGGACTAGCGGGAGTAGAGCAGTACTTC,CASSAPPGLAGVEQYF
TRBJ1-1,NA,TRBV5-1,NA,TGCGCCAGCAGGACGGAGAGGGACACTGAAGCTTTCTTT,CASRTERDTEAFF
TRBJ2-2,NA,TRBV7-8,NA,TGTGCCAGCAGCTTAAGTTACGGGGTCAACACCGGGGAGCTGTTTTTT,CASSLSYGVNTGELFF
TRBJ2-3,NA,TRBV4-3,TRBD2,TGCGCCAGCAGCCAAGGAGTAGCGGGAGCTTGGGCAGATACGCAGTATTTT,CASSQGVAGAWADTQYF
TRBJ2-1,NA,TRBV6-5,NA,TGTGCCAGGGCGCCGAACAATGAGCAGTTCTTC,CARAPNNEQFF
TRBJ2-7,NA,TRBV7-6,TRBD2,TGTGCCAGCAGCTCAAGAGGACTAGCGGGCCGGAACGAGCAGTACTTC,CASSSRGLAGRNEQYF
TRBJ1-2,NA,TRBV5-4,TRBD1,TGTGCCAGCAGCAGGGACAGGGGGCTCGGTAACTATGGCTACACCTTC,CASSRDRGLGNYGYTF
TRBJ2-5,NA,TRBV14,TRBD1,TGTGCCAGCAGCCAGGAGACAGGGATGGGGGAGACCCAGTACTTC,CASSQETGMGETQYF
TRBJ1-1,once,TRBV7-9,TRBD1,TGTGCCAGCAGCGCGGGGGACAGGGGAAACACTGAAGCTTTCTTT,CASSAGDRGNTEAFF
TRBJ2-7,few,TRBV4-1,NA,TGCGCCAGCAGCCATCCGACACGTGCGGAGCAGTACTTC,CASSHPTRAEQYF
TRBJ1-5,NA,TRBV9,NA,TGTGCCAGCGGGGATAGCAATCAGCCCCAGCATTTT,CASGDSNQPQHF
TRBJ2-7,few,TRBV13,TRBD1,TGTGCCAGCAGCTATTCGGGACAGAGGGAGCAGTACTTC,CASSYSGQREQYF
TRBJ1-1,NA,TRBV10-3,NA,TGTGCCATCAGTTTTGGGGTGAACACTGAAGCTTTCTTT,CAISFGVNTEAFF
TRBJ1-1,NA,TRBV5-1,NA,TGCGCCAGCAGCTTGGCTGGGACCATACCTGAAGCTTTCTTT,CASSLAGTIPEAFF
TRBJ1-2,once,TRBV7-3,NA,TGTGCCAGCAGCTTAAAGGGCAATAACTATGGCTACACCTTC,CASSLKGNNYGYTF
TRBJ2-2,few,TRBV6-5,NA,TGTGCCAGCAGTCCAGTCACCGGGGAGCTGTTTTTT,CASSPVTGELFF
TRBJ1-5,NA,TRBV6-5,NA,TGTGCCAGCAGTTACTCGAGGTCCCAGCCCCAGCATTTT,CASSYSRSQPQHF
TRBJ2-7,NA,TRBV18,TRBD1,TGTGCCAGCTCACCCATAGGACAGGGAACCTACGAGCAGTACTTC,CASSPIGQGTYEQYF
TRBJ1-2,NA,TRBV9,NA,TGTGCCAGCAGCGTAGCGGGGGCGTGGGGCTACACCTTC,CASSVAGAWGYTF
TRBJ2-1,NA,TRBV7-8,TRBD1,TGTGCCAGCAGCTTACGGGACAGGGTAGTTGAGCAGTTCTTC,CASSLRDRVVEQFF
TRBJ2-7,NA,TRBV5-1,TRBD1,TGCGCCAGCAGCTTGGGGACAGGCGTCTCCTACGAGCAGTACTTC,CASSLGTGVSYEQYF
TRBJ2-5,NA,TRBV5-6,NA,TGTGCCAGCAGCTTGGTTTGGGGGCGACGGGAGACCCAGTACTTC,CASSLVWGRRETQYF
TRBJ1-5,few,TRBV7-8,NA,TGTGCCAGCAGCTCCCCCCCACAGCCCCAGCATTTT,CASSSPPQPQHF
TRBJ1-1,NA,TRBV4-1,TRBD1,TGCGCCAGCAGCCAGGAGGACAGGGTCAACACTGAAGCTTTCTTT,CASSQEDRVNTEAFF
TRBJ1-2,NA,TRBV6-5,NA,TGTGCCAGCAGTAGGAGGGTTGCGGGCTATGGCTACACCTTC,CASSRRVAGYGYTF
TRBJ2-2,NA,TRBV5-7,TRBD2,TGTGCCAGCAGCTTGCTAGCGGGAGGAAACACCGGGGAGCTGTTTTTT,CASSLLAGGNTGELFF
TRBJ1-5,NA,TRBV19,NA,TGTGCCAGTAGTACCTCGGCCGGATCAGTGAGGCCCCCCAATCAGCCCCAGCATTTT,CASSTSAGSVRPPNQPQHF
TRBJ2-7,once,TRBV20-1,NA,TGCAGTGCTAGAAGGGAGTACGAGCAGTACTTC,CSARREYEQYF
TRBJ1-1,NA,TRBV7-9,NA,TGTGCCGGATCCAGGGGAATACCGAACACTGAAGCTTTCTTT,CAGSRGIPNTEAFF
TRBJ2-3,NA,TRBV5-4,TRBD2,TGTGCCAGCAGCCTCCGACTAGCGGCCCCCACGGGCACAGATACGCAGTATTTT,CASSLRLAAPTGTDTQYF